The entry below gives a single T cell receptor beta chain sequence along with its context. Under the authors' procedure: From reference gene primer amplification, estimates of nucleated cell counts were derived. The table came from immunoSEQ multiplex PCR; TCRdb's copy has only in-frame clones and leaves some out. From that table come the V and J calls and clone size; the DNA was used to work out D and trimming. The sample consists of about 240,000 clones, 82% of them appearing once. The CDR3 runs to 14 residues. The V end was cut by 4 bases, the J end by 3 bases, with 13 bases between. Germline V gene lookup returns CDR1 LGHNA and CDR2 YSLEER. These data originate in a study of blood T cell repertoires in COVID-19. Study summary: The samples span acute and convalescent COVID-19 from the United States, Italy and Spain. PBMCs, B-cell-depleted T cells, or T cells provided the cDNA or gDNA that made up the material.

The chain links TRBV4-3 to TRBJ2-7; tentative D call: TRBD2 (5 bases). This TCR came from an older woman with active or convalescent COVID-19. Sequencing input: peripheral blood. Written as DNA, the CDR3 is TGCGCCAGCAGCCCCTATGCGGGCGGCTACGAGCAGTACTTC. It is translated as CASSPYAGGYEQYF.